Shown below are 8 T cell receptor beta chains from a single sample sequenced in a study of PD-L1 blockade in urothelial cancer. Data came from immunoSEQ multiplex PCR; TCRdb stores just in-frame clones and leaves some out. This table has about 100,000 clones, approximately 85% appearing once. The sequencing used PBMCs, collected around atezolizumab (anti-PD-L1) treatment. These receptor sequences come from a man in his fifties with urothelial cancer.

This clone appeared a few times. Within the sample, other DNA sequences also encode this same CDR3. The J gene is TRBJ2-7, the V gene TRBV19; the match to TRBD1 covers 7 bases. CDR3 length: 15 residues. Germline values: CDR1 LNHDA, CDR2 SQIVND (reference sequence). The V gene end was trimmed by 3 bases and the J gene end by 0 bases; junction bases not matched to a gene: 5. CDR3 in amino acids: CASSIGRGSSYEQYF. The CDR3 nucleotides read TGTGCCAGTAGTATTGGCAGGGGGAGCTCCTACGAGCAGTACTTC.

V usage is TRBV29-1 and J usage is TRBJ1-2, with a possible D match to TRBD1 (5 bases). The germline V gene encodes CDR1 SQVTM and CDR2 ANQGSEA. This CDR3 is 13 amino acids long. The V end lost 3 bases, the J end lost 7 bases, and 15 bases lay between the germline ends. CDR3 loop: CSVDPRDRGGYTF. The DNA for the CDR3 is TGCAGCGTTGACCCCAGGGATAGGGGTGGCTACACCTTC.

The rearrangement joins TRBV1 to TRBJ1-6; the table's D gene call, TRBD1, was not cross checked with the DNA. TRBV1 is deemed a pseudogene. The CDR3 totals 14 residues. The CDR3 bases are TGCACCAGCGGACAGGGATCCTATAATTCACCCCTCCACTTT. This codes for CTSGQGSYNSPLHF.

The CDR3 DNA reads TGTGCCAGCAGCTCGGGTAGAGGGCCGGGAAACACCATATATTTT. The encoded protein is CASSSGRGPGNTIYF. The chain couples TRBV11-3 to TRBJ1-3; no clear D. Trimming removed 4 bases at V and 4 bases at J, with 14 bases between. CDR1 is SGHNT and CDR2 is YENEEA in the germline V gene. The CDR3 is made up of 15 amino acids. The full variable domain, with the rest looked up from reference TRBV11-3 and TRBJ1-3, is EAGVVQSPRYKIIEKKQPVAFWCNPISGHNTLYWYLQNLGQGPELLIRYENEEAVDDSQLPKDRFSAERLKGVDSTLKIQPAELGDSAVYLCASSSGRGPGNTIYFGEGSWLTVV.

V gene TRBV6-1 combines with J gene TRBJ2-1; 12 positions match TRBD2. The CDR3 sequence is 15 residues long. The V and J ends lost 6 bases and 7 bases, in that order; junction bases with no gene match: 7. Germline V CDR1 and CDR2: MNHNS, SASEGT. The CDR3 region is CASRTSGRLYNEQFF. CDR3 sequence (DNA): TGTGCCAGCAGAACTAGCGGGAGGTTGTATAATGAGCAGTTCTTC.

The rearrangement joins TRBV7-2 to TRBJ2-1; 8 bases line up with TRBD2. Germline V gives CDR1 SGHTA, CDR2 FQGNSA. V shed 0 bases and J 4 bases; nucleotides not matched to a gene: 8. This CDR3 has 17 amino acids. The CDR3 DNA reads TGTGCCAGCAGCTTAGCTTTTGCGGGAGGAGGGTACAATGAGCAGTTCTTC. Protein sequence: CASSLAFAGGGYNEQFF.

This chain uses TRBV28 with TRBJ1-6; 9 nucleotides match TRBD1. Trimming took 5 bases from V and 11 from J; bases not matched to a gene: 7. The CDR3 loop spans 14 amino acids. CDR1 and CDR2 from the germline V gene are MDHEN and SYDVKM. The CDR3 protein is CASSRPQGATPLHF. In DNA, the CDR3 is TGTGCCAGCAGTCGACCACAGGGGGCTACACCCCTCCACTTT.

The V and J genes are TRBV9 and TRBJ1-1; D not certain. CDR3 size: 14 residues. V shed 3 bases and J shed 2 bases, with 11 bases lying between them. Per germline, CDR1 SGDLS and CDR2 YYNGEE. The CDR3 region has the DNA TGTGCCAGCAGCGCACTTATTGGTAACACTGAAGCTTTCTTT. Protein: CASSALIGNTEAFF.